The clone carrying this TCR beta chain has a handful of counts. These data come from a study of T cell responses to AZD1222 COVID-19 vaccine. Germline V gene data show CDR1 as KGHSH and CDR2 as LQKENI. Deletions cut 6 bases from V and 5 bases from J, with 13 bases between. This CDR3 comprises 14 residues. Some clones are missing from TCRdb's copy, which holds only in-frame ones; the method was immunoSEQ multiplex PCR. The table has about 130,000 clones, over 70% seen once. The V and J genes are TRBV18 and TRBJ1-4; D is unclear. This clonotype was obtained from an adult in good health. The sample consisted of peripheral blood, taken on day 0 of AZD1222 vaccination. The CDR3 protein is CASSPRPQNEKLFF. In DNA, the CDR3 is TGTGCCAGCTCCCCCCGACCTCAAAATGAAAAACTGTTTTTT.